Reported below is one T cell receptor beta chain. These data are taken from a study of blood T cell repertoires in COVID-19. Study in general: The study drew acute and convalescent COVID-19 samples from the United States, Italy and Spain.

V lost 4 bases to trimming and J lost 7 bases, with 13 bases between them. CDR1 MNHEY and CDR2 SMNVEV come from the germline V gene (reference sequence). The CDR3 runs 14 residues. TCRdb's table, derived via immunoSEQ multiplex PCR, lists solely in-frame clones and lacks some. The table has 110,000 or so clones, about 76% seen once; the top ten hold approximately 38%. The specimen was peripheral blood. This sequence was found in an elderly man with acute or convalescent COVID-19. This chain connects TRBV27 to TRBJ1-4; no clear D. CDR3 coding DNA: TGTGCCAGCAGTTCACAGAGAGTCGGTGAAAAACTGTTTTTT. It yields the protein CASSSQRVGEKLFF.